This entry features one T cell receptor beta chain sequence. What this receptor recognizes is not known. Qualities for individual bases were not recorded, and no much larger clone is one base off. Using the deep immunoSEQ assay, multiplex PCR amplified TCR CDR3 regions from genomic DNA. Genomic DNA extracted from each cell subset was distributed evenly over all wells of several immunoSEQ 96-well plates, and each plate served as one replicate. For sorted subsets, 200 to 250 ng of genomic DNA, equivalent to tens of thousands of T cell genomes, went into each replicate PCR. Purified libraries were measured with a Qubit 3.0 fluorometer, size-checked on a Bioanalyzer 2100, and measured again with the KAPA Library Quantification kit. A separate single-read 150-cycle Illumina NextSeq 550 flow cell was used to sequence each immunoSEQ 96-well plate. As for the authors' bioinformatics: Because the immunoSEQ output held only junctional sequences and lacked quality scores, the filtering could not match the filtering applied to full-length reads. Sequences were annotated with PyIR, a Python wrapper for IgBLAST v1.9, using IMGT germline references to assign V/J genes and CDR3. Reads were filtered out if the reads had weak V/J assignments (E-value above 1e-6), no CDR3, stop codons, out-of-frame junctions, or ambiguous translated residues. V3J clonotypes were defined by identical inferred V gene, J gene, and CDR3 amino acid sequence. Percentage overlap between repertoires was computed as shared unique clonotypes divided by the size of the smaller repertoire. Richness of each repertoire was evaluated using RTK rarefaction, the Chao1 estimator, and Recon v2.1 estimates of unobserved clonotypes. Generation probabilities were computed with OLGA for all TCRbeta clonotypes obtained by the gDNA method from a handful of donors. In TCRdb, the immuneACCESS table is reduced to in-frame sequences with V and J assigned. These tables do not hold every clone; where another copy was compared, an unresolved V gene accounts for under half, and the others remain unexplained. V and J calls and clone size are those listed in that table; D and trimming were worked out from the DNA. In this sample the table shows 300,000 or so clones, around 67% of which occur a single time. Under 13% of the sample is taken by the ten largest.

The data belong to a study of shared clonotypes between healthy human individuals (dated by TCRdb to 2018 to 2021). Regarding the study in general: The cohort included three men and two women between 18 and 49 years of age. Leukapheresis yielded between about 0.9 and 9 billion PBMCs per donor. For each donor, CD4 naive and CD4 memory were each given three plates, CD8 naive was given two plates, and CD8 memory was given one plate. To increase sequencing depth and limit assay-specific biases, TCR repertoire library preparation and sequencing were carried out by different laboratories using diverse techniques. To estimate repertoire size and how much clonotypes are shared between individuals, the study performed deep sequencing of blood TCR repertoires from about five healthy adults.

Trimming takes 0 bases off V and 2 bases off J; junction bases not matched to a gene: 10. The cysteine opens and the phenylalanine closes a CDR3 of 17 amino acids. Only the CDR3 portion is preserved as DNA: 51 bases, with reading frame beginning at the first base. CDR1 SGHRS and CDR2 YFSETQ were looked up in the germline V gene. The donors were healthy, HIV-negative adults who had no recently reported acute infections or vaccinations. Every donor was a Caucasian adult residing in Nashville, Tennessee, USA. CD4+ T cells were enriched by magnetic negative selection; naive cells were then positively selected on CD45RA, and the negative fraction formed the memory subset. Blood was obtained by leukapheresis, after which PBMCs were separated by Ficoll-Histopaque density gradient centrifugation and cryopreserved in liquid nitrogen vapor phase. Analytical flow cytometry was used to check the purity and quantity of every magnetically sorted T cell population. Each sorted fraction had its genomic DNA isolated and then quantified by UV absorbance on a Nanodrop 2000c.

Findings and caveats that apply to the study as a whole: The small number of donors limited the genetic and exposure-history diversity represented. Pairwise subsampling indicated that sequencing depth was expected to affect the degree of clonotype sharing among donors. When a handful of donors were compared, the shared fraction of clonotypes was about 5% for naive CD4, around 3.5% for naive CD8, 2% to 2.5% for memory CD4, and around 0.4% for memory CD8. Compared with non-shared clonotypes, the clonotypes found in all four sorted-subset donors had higher generation probabilities. Only blood was sampled, and tissue TCR repertoires likely differ from those in blood. Larger estimated clonotype richness was generally found for naive subsets than for memory subsets. Rarefaction of sorted-subset datasets indicated incomplete sequencing despite the large sequencing depth.

The receptor was derived from a man between 25 and 39 years old in good health. The sample comprised memory CD4+ T cells sorted from blood. The sample's cell subset or site label is to be understood as: CD45RA-negative fraction. The chain is made from TRBV5-1 and TRBJ2-7, with 8 bases in between that match TRBD2. The nucleotide sequence reads as follows: TGCGCCAGCAGCTTGGAACCGGTGGTAGCGGGGACCTACGAGCAGTACTTC. Translation gives CASSLEPVVAGTYEQYF.